The entry below describes one TCR beta chain. No antigen is known for it. These data belong to a study of glioma-infiltrating T cells. Study-wide findings and caveats: Shared blood CDR3 signature motifs marked patients with low tissue-blood divergence.

Using RNA template, CDR3s of TCR alpha and beta were amplified with iRepertoire arm-PCR. TCRdb used MiXCR to reprocess the multiplex PCR reads, holding one entry per CDR3 protein. The sample has roughly 350,000 distinct CDR3 sequences; roughly two fifths are singletons. V shed 1 base, J shed 4 bases, and the junction held 15 bases outside the gene matches. This CDR3 spans 18 amino acids. Germline assignment: CDR1 MGHDK and CDR2 SYGVNS. The sample was glioma tissue, nonneoplastic brain tissue, or PBMCs (not recorded which). The TCR was taken from a human donor with low-grade glioma or glioblastoma, undergoing nonglioma brain surgery, or in good health (not recorded which). The rearrangement links TRBV25-1 to TRBJ1-2, with 7 bases aligning to TRBD1. CDR3 sequence reads: CASSESLGGAETSYGYTF. The CDR3 DNA follows: TGTGCCAGCAGTGAATCCCTAGGGGGCGCAGAAACATCCTATGGCTACACCTTC.